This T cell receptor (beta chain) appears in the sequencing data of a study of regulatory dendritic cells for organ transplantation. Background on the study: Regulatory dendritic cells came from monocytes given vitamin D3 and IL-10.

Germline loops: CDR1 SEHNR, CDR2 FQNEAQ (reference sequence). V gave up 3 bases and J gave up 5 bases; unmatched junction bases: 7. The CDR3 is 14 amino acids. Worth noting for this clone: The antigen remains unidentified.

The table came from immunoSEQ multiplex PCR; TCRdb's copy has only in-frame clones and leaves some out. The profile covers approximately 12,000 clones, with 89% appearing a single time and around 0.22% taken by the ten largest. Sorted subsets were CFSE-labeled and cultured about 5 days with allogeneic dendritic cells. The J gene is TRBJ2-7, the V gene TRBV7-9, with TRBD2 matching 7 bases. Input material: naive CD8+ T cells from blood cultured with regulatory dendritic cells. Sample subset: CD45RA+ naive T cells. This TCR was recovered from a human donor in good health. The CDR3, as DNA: TGTGCCAGCAGCTTCGGACTAGGAACAGACGAGCAGTACTTC. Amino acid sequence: CASSFGLGTDEQYF.